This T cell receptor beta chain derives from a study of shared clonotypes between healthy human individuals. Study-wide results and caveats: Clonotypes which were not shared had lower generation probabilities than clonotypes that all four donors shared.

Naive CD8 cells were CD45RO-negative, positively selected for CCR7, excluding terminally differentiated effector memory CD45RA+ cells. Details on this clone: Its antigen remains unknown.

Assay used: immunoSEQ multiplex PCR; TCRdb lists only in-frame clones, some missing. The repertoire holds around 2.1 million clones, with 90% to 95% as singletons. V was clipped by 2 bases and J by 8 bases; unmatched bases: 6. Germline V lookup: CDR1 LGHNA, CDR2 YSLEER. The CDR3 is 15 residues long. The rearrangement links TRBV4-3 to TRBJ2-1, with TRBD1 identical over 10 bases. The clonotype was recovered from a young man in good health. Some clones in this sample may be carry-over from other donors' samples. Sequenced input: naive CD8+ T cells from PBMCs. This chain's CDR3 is CASSQRQGAVDEQFF. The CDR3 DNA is TGCGCCAGCAGCCAAAGACAGGGGGCCGTCGATGAGCAGTTCTTC.